This section outlines one TCR beta chain sequence together with its context. The data were obtained in a study of blood T cell repertoires in COVID-19. Assay used: immunoSEQ multiplex PCR; TCRdb lists only in-frame clones, some missing. The table records more than 80,000 clones, about 80% of them present only once. The sample was peripheral blood. This receptor was identified in a woman between 55 and 75 years old with acute or convalescent COVID-19.

The DNA for the CDR3 is TGTGCCAGCAGCCAAGCGGCGGGCCAAGAGACCCAGTACTTC. Its protein product is CASSQAAGQETQYF. The chain joins TRBV3-1 (or the pseudogene TRBV3-2) to TRBJ2-5, with D perhaps matching TRBD2 (5 bases). CDR3 length: 14 amino acids. Germline lookup yields CDR1 LGHDT and CDR2 YNNKEL (reference sequence). The V end was cut by 1 base, the J end by 1 base, with 7 bases between.